These T cell receptor beta chains were read from a single sample in a study of chronic HIV infection and antiretroviral therapy. TCRdb recomputed calls from the 5' RACE reads with MiXCR, one row per CDR3 protein. The sample records more than 25,000 distinct CDR3 sequences, over 7.5% being singletons. Specimen: peripheral blood. Receptor source: an adult who had HIV and had not received antiretroviral therapy, or was an uninfected healthy control (not recorded which). Each CDR3 is given with its conserved first and last residue. Each record gives: CDR3 length, J gene, V gene, CDR3 protein.

length: 11; J: TRBJ1-1; V: TRBV5-1; CDR3: CASSDKLEAFF
length: 12; J: TRBJ1-1; V: TRBV6-2/TRBV6-3; CDR3: CASRSRVTEAFF
length: 14; J: TRBJ2-3; V: TRBV28; CDR3: CASSLFSRADTQYF
length: 15; J: TRBJ1-5; V: TRBV5-6; CDR3: CASSSGTSFHQPQHF
length: 14; J: TRBJ1-5; V: TRBV2; CDR3: CASSGSISNQPQHF
length: 14; J: TRBJ2-3; V: TRBV20-1; CDR3: CSALAGGFTDTQYF
length: 14; J: TRBJ2-7; V: TRBV10-3; CDR3: CAISVTSGTYEQYF
length: 15; J: TRBJ2-1; V: TRBV28; CDR3: CASTKTTNTYNEQFF
length: 15; J: TRBJ2-3; V: TRBV3-1; CDR3: CASSLAGAGTDTQYF
length: 10; J: TRBJ1-1; V: TRBV2; CDR3: CANLNTEAFF
length: 12; J: TRBJ2-2; V: TRBV3-1; CDR3: CASGDSTGELFF
length: 17; J: TRBJ2-6; V: TRBV2; CDR3: CASRFGQLLSGANVLTF
length: 16; J: TRBJ2-1; V: TRBV9; CDR3: CASSVAIMGMDNEQFF
length: 15; J: TRBJ2-7; V: TRBV7-2; CDR3: CASSLGGLAAYEQYF
length: 16; J: TRBJ1-1; V: TRBV14; CDR3: CASSQDAGNMNTEAFF
length: 13; J: TRBJ1-6; V: TRBV20-1; CDR3: CSARGTVNSPLHF
length: 13; J: TRBJ2-3; V: TRBV15; CDR3: CATSRDSTDTQYF
length: 13; J: TRBJ2-5; V: TRBV10-3; CDR3: CAIRGDRQETQYF
length: 15; J: TRBJ1-3; V: TRBV7-9; CDR3: CASSLGGGTGNTIYF
length: 15; J: TRBJ2-7; V: TRBV7-8; CDR3: CASSLSIAGPYEQYF
length: 16; J: TRBJ2-1; V: TRBV28; CDR3: CASLGGSVAAYNEQFF
length: 15; J: TRBJ1-5; V: TRBV5-5; CDR3: CASSLYLSSNQPQHF
length: 18; J: TRBJ1-5; V: TRBV5-8; CDR3: CASSLAPGQMSSNQPQHF
length: 15; J: TRBJ1-1; V: TRBV7-9; CDR3: CASSLGTGGSTEAFF
length: 16; J: TRBJ2-3; V: TRBV7-8; CDR3: CASSRWVGESTDTQYF
length: 14; J: TRBJ2-1; V: TRBV29-1; CDR3: CSVEPPDSNNEQFF
length: 16; J: TRBJ2-1; V: TRBV10-3; CDR3: CAISGRTSGGDNEQFF
length: 12; J: TRBJ1-1; V: TRBV4-2; CDR3: CASSQDMEPAFF
length: 14; J: TRBJ2-1; V: TRBV20-1; CDR3: CSARGSSSYNEQFF
length: 10; J: TRBJ2-5; V: TRBV29-1; CDR3: CSAEEETQYF
length: 14; J: TRBJ1-2; V: TRBV7-3; CDR3: CASSLIGGNYGYTF
length: 13; J: TRBJ2-7; V: TRBV7-9; CDR3: CASSLAFGVEQYF
length: 15; J: TRBJ1-3; V: TRBV15; CDR3: CATSRDRGSGNTIYF
length: 13; J: TRBJ2-7; V: TRBV4-1; CDR3: CASSQGGTGEQYF
length: 17; J: TRBJ1-1; V: TRBV4-2; CDR3: CASSSTGDRLMNTEAFF